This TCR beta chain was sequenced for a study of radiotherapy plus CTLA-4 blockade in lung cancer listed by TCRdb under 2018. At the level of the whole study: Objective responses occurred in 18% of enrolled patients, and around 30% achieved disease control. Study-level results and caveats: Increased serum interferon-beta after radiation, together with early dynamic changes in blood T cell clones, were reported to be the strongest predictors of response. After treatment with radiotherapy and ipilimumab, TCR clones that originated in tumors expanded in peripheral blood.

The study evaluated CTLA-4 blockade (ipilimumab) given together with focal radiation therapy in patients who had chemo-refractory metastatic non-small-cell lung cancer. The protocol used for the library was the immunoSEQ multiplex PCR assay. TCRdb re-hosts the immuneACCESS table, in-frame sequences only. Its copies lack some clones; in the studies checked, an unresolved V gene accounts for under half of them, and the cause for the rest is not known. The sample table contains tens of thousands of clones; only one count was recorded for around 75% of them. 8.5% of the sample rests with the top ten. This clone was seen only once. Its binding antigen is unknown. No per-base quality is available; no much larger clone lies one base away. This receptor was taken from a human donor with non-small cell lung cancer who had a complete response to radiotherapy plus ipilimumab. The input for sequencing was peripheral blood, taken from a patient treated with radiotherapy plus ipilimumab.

The CDR3 loop reads CASSFAPTGSYNEQFF. The DNA sequence follows: TGCGCCAGCAGCTTTGCTCCCACGGGATCCTACAATGAGCAGTTCTTC. The chain is assembled from TRBV4-3 and TRBJ2-1; TRBD2 is possibly the D segment (5 matching bases). CDR1 LGHNA and CDR2 YSLEER were looked up in the germline V gene. Inclusive of the bounding cysteine and phenylalanine, the CDR3 is 16 residues long. CDR3 DNA only is kept here, 48 bases in frame from base 1. V loses 5 bases, J loses 1 base, and the germline ends lie 15 bases apart.